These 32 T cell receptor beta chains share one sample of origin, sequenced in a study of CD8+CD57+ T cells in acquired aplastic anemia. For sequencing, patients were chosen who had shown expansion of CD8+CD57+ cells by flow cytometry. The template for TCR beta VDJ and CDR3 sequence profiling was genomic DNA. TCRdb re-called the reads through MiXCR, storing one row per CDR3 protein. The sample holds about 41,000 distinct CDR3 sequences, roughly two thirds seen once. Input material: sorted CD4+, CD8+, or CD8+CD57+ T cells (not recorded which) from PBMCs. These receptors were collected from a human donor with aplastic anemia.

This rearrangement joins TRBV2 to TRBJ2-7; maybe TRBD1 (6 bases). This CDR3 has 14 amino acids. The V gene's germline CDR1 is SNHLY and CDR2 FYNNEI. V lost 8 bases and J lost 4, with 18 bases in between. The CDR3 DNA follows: TGTGCCAGCCATCCCGGAGACAGGCCGTACGAGCAGTACTTC. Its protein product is CASHPGDRPYEQYF.

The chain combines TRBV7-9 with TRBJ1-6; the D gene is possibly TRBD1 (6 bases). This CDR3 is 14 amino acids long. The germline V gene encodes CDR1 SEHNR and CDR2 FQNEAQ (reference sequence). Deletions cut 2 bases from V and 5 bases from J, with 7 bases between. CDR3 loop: CASSLSGDNSPLHF. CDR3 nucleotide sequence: TGTGCCAGCAGCTTATCAGGGGATAATTCACCCCTCCACTTT.

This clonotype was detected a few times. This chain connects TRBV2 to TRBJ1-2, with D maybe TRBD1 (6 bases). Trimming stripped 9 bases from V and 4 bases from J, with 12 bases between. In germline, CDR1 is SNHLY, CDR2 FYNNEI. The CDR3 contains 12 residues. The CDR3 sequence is CARETGTYGYTF. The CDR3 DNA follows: TGTGCCAGAGAGACAGGAACCTATGGCTACACCTTC. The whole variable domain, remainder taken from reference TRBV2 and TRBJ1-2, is EPEVTQTPSHQVTQMGQEVILRCVPISNHLYFYWYRQILGQKVEFLVSFYNNEISEKSEIFDDQFSVERPDGSNFTLKIRSTKLEDSAMYFCARETGTYGYTFGSGTRLTVV.

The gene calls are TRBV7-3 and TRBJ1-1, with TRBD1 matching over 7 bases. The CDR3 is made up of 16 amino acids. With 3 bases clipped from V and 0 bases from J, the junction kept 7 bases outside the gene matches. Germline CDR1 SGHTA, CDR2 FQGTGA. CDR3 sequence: CASSFSGQPLNTEAFF. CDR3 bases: TGTGCCAGCAGCTTTTCGGGACAGCCTTTGAACACTGAAGCTTTCTTT.

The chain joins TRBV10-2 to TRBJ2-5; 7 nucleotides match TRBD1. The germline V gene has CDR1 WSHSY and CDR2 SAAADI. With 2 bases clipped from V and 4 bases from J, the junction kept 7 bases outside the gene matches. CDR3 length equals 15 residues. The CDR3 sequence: CASSEGDSVGETQYF. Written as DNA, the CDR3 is TGCGCCAGCAGTGAGGGGGACAGTGTGGGAGAGACCCAGTACTTC.

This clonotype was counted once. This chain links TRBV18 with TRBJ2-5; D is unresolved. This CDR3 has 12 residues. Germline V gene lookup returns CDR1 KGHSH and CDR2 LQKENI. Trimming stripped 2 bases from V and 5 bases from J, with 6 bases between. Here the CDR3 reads CASSPGSETQYF. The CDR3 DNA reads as TGTGCCAGCTCACCAGGTAGTGAGACCCAGTACTTC.

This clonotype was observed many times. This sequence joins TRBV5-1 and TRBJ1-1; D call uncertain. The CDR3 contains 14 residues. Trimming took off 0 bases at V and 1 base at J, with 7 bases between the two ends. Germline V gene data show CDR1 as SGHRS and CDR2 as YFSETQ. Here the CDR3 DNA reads TGCGCCAGCAGCTTGGCGGGCCAGAACACTGAAGCTTTCTTT. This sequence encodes CASSLAGQNTEAFF.

The CDR3 DNA reads TGCAGCGCCTCGACAGGGGGCACTGAAGCTTTCTTT. Translating gives CSASTGGTEAFF. This chain links TRBV29-1 with TRBJ1-1, with TRBD1 matching 9 bases. Losses at the gene ends were 7 bases for V and 4 bases for J; bases not matched to a gene: 4. Germline-derived CDR1 and CDR2 are SQVTM and ANQGSEA. CDR3 length: 12 amino acids.

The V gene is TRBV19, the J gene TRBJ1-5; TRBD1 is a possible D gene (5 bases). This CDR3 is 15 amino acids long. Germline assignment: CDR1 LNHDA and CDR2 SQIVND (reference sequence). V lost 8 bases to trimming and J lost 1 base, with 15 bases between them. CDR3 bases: TGTGCCAGTGGGGGGGGACTGGGGAGCAATCAGCCCCAGCATTTT. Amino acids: CASGGGLGSNQPQHF.

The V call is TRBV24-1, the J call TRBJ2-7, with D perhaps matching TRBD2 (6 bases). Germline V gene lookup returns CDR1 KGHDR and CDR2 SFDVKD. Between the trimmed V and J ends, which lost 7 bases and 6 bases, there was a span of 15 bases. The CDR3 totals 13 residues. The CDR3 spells CATSETAEGEQYF. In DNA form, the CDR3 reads TGTGCCACCAGCGAGACAGCGGAGGGCGAGCAGTACTTC.

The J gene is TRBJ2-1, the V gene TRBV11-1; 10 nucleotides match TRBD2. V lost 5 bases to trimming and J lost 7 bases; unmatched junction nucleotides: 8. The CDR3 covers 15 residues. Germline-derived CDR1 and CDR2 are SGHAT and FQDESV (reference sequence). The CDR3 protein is CASSIRSGRENEQFF. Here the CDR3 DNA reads TGTGCCAGCAGCATCCGCAGCGGGAGGGAGAATGAGCAGTTCTTC.

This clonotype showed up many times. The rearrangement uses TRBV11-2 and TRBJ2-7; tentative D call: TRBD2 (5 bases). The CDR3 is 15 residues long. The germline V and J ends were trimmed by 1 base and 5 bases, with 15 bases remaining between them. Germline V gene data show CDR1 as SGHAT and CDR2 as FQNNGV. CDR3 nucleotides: TGTGCCAGCAGCTTAGGGGGAGCTCCGGGGAACGAGCAGTACTTC. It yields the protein CASSLGGAPGNEQYF.

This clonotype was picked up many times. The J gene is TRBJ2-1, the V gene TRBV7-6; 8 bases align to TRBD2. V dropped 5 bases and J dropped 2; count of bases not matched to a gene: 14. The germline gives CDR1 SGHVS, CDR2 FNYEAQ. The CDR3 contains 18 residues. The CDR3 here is CASSRQTGERGPYNEQFF. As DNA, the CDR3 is TGTGCCAGCAGCCGACAGACCGGCGAGCGGGGGCCCTACAATGAGCAGTTCTTC.

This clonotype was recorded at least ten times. CDR3: CASSDGGGQETQYF. CDR3 in DNA: TGTGCCAGCAGTGACGGGGGGGGCCAAGAGACCCAGTACTTC. The chain recombines TRBV2 with TRBJ2-5, with 8 bases fitting TRBD2. The CDR3 length is 14 residues. V was clipped by 3 bases and J by 1 base; unmatched bases: 1. Germline V gene lookup returns CDR1 SNHLY and CDR2 FYNNEI.

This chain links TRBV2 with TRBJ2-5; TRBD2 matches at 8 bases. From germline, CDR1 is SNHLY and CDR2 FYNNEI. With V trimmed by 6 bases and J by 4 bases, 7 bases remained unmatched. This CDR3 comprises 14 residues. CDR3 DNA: TGTGCCAGCAGCGTAGAGCTAGCGGGAGAGACCCAGTACTTC. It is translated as CASSVELAGETQYF.

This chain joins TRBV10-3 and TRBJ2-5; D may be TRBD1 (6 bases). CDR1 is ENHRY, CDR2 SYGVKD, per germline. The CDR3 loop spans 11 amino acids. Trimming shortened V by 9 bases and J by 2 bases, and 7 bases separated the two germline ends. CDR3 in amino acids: CAMRGQETQYF. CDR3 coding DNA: TGTGCCATGAGGGGGCAAGAGACCCAGTACTTC.

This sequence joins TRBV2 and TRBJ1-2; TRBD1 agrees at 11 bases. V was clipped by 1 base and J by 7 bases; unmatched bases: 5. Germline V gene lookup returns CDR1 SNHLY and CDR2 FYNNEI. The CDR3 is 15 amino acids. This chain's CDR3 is CASSEGTGGVFGYTF. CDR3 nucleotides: TGTGCCAGCAGTGAAGGGACAGGGGGCGTGTTTGGCTACACCTTC.

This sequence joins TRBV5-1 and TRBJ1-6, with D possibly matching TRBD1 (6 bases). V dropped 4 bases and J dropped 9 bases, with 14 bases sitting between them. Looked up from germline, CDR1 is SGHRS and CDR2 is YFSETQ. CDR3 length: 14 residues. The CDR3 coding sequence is TGCGCCAGCAGCGCTATACAGGGTGGTTCACCCCTCCACTTT. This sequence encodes CASSAIQGGSPLHF.

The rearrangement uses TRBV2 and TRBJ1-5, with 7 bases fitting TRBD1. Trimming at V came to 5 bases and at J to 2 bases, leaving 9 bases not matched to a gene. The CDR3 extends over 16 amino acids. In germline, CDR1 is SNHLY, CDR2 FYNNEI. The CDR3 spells CASSSRGISGNQPQHF. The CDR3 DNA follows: TGTGCCAGCAGTTCCAGGGGGATAAGCGGCAATCAGCCCCAGCATTTT.

The CDR3 protein is CAISETGWDQPQHF. The CDR3, as DNA: TGTGCCATCAGTGAGACAGGATGGGATCAGCCCCAGCATTTT. This chain connects TRBV10-3 to TRBJ1-5; a weak D match, TRBD1 (5 bases). The CDR3 length is 14 residues. Germline CDR1 ENHRY, CDR2 SYGVKD. With 2 bases removed from V and 5 bases from J, the gap between germline ends came to 10 bases.

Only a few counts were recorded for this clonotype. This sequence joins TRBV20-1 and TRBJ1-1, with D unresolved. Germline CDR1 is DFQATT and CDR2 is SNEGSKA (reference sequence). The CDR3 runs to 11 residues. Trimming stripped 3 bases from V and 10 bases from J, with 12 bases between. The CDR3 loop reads CSARTMTGAFF. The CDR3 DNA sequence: TGCAGTGCTAGGACGATGACCGGAGCTTTCTTT.

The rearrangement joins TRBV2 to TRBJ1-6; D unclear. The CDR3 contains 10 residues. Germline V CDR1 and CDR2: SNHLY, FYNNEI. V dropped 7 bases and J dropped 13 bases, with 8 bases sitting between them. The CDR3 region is CASIKPPLHF. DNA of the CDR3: TGTGCCAGCATTAAACCCCCCCTCCACTTT.

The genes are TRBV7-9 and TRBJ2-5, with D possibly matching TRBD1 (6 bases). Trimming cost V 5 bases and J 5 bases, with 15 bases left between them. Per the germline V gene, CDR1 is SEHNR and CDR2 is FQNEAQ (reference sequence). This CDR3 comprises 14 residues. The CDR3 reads CASSLDSFSETQYF. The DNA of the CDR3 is TGTGCCAGCAGCCTGGACAGTTTTTCGGAGACCCAGTACTTC. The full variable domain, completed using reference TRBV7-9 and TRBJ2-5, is DTGVSQNPRHKITKRGQNVTFRCDPISEHNRLYWYRQTLGQGPEFLTYFQNEAQLEKSRLLSDRFSAERPKGSFSTLEIQRTEQGDSAMYLCASSLDSFSETQYFGPGTRLLVL.

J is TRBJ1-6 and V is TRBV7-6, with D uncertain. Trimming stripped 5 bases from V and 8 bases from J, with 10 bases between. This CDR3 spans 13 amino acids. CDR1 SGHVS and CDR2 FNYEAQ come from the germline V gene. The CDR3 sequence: CASSPREDSPLHF. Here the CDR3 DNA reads TGTGCCAGCAGCCCTAGGGAGGATTCACCCCTCCACTTT.

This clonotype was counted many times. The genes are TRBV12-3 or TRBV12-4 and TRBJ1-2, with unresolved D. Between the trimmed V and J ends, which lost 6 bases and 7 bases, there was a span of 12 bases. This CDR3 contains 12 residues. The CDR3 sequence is CASSPDLLGYTF. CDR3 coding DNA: TGTGCCAGCAGCCCAGACTTGCTTGGCTACACCTTC.

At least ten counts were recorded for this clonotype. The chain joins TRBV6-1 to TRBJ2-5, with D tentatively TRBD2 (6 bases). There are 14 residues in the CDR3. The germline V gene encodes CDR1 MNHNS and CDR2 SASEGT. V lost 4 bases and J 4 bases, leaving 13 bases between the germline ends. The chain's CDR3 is CASSGRVWGETQYF. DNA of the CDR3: TGTGCCAGCAGTGGGAGGGTTTGGGGAGAGACCCAGTACTTC.

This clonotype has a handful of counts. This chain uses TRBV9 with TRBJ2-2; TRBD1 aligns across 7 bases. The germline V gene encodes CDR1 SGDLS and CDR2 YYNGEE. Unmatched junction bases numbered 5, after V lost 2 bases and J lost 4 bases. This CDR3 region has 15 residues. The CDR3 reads CASSVKGASTGELFF. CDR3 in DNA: TGTGCCAGCAGCGTTAAGGGGGCGAGCACCGGGGAGCTGTTTTTT.

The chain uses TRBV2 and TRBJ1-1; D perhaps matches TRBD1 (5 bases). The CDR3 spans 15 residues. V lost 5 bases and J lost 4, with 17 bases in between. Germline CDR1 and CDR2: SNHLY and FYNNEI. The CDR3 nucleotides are TGTGCCAGCAGTTTCAGGCCAGGGCCGATCACTGAAGCTTTCTTT. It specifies CASSFRPGPITEAFF. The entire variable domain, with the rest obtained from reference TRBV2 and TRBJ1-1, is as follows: EPEVTQTPSHQVTQMGQEVILRCVPISNHLYFYWYRQILGQKVEFLVSFYNNEISEKSEIFDDQFSVERPDGSNFTLKIRSTKLEDSAMYFCASSFRPGPITEAFFGQGTRLTVV.

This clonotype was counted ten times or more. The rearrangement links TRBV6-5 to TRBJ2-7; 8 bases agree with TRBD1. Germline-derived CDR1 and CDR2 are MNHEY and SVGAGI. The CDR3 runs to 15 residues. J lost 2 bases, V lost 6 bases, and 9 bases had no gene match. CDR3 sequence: CASRPDRGWAYEQYF. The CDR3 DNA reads TGTGCCAGCAGACCCGACAGGGGATGGGCCTACGAGCAGTACTTC.

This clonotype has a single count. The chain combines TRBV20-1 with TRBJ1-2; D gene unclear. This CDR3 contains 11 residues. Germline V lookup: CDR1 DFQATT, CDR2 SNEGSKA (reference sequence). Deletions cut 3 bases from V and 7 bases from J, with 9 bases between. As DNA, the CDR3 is TGCAGTGCTAGCGGCAGGACTGGCTACACCTTC. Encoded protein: CSASGRTGYTF.

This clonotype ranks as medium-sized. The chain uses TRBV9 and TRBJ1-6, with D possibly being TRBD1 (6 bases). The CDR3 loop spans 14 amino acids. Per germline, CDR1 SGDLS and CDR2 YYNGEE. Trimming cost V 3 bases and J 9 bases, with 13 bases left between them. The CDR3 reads CASSAEGEGSPLHF. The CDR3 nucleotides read TGTGCCAGCAGCGCCGAGGGGGAGGGTTCACCCCTCCACTTT.

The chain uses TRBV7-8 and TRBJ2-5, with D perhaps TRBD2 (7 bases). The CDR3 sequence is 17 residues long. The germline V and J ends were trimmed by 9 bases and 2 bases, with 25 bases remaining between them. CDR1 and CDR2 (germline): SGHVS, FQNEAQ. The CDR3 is CASSIEGDRGEQETQYF. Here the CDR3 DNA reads TGTGCCAGTAGTATCGAGGGGGATCGGGGGGAACAAGAGACCCAGTACTTC.